One sample yielded the 24 T cell receptor beta chains listed below, sequenced in a study of a mutant IDH1 vaccine in newly diagnosed glioma. This sample's time point: week 47, end of study. Alongside topical imiquimod, each dose of vaccine comprised 300 ug of mutant IDH1 20-mer peptide. No antigen has been assigned to these receptors. The protocol was immunoSEQ multiplex PCR, while the TCRdb copy is restricted to in-frame clones and leaves out a portion. Altogether around 26,000 clones are present, roughly 82% being singletons, with the ten largest covering 3.8%. Sequenced material: PBMCs, taken from a glioma patient whose treatment included an IDH1 peptide vaccine. The receptors were gathered from a middle-aged man with glioma. Some clones in this sample may be carry-over from other donors' samples.

DNA for the CDR3: TGTGCCAGCAGCGCACGGGGCCCCGGGGAGCTGTTTTTT. Translating gives CASSARGPGELFF. This chain connects TRBV9 to TRBJ2-2; possibly TRBD1 or TRBD2 for D (5 bases each). CDR1 and CDR2 from the germline V gene are SGDLS and YYNGEE. The CDR3 sequence is 13 residues long. V was clipped by 3 bases and J by 6 bases, with 9 bases between them.

The genes are TRBV7-3 and TRBJ1-1, with D possibly matching TRBD1 (5 bases). CDR3 length: 13 amino acids. V was shortened by 5 bases and J by 7 bases, with 14 bases between the two germline ends. Germline V gene data show CDR1 as SGHTA and CDR2 as FQGTGA. The CDR3 bases are TGTGCCAGCAGCCCATGGGGGGGGGTTGAAGCTTTCTTT. Its protein is CASSPWGGVEAFF. Together with reference TRBV7-3 and TRBJ1-1, the CDR3 gives the full variable domain: GAGVSQTPSNKVTEKGKYVELRCDPISGHTALYWYRQSLGQGPEFLIYFQGTGAADDSGLPNDRFFAVRPEGSVSTLKIQRTERGDSAVYLCASSPWGGVEAFFGQGTRLTVV.

The chain has TRBV11-2 and TRBJ1-1; no reliable D call. Germline V gene sequence: CDR1 SGHAT, CDR2 FQNNGV. This CDR3 is built from 14 residues. The V and J ends lost 2 bases and 2 bases respectively, with 9 bases between them. The CDR3 DNA reads as TGTGCCAGCAGCTTAAGCCACACAAACACTGAAGCTTTCTTT. It encodes CASSLSHTNTEAFF.

J is TRBJ1-5 and V is TRBV5-6; possibly TRBD1 for D (5 bases). This CDR3 comprises 15 residues. CDR1 and CDR2 (germline): SGHDT, YYEEEE. V gave up 3 bases and J gave up 3 bases, with 13 bases separating them. CDR3 loop: CASSSWGGVNQPQHF. The DNA for the CDR3 is TGTGCCAGCAGCTCGTGGGGGGGAGTCAATCAGCCCCAGCATTTT.

V gene TRBV5-1 combines with J gene TRBJ2-7; D possibly corresponds to TRBD1 (6 bases). Trimming removed 2 bases at V and 5 bases at J, with 11 bases between. Germline V gives CDR1 SGHRS, CDR2 YFSETQ. The CDR3 length is 13 residues. The CDR3 nucleotides read TGCGCCAGCAGCTTCACAGGGATCCACGAGCAGTACTTC. It specifies CASSFTGIHEQYF.

The rearrangement uses TRBV10-3 and TRBJ2-3, with 10 nucleotides matching TRBD1. This CDR3 comprises 15 residues. Losses at the gene ends were 6 bases for V and 0 bases for J; bases not matched to a gene: 3. Germline V gives CDR1 ENHRY, CDR2 SYGVKD. CDR3 DNA: TGTGCCATCAGCACGGGACAGGGGAGCACAGATACGCAGTATTTT. Translation: CAISTGQGSTDTQYF.

The V call is TRBV7-2, the J call TRBJ1-1; possible D gene TRBD1, 6 bases. V lost 1 base, J lost 4 bases, and 13 bases lay in between. Germline V lookup: CDR1 SGHTA, CDR2 FQGNSA. CDR3 length: 15 residues. In DNA form, the CDR3 reads TGTGCCAGCAGCTTAGTTGGGGGGCTGGGCACTGAAGCTTTCTTT. It translates to CASSLVGGLGTEAFF.

The genes are TRBV30 and TRBJ2-5; D gene ambiguous. The CDR3 runs to 13 residues. The V gene lost 3 bases and the J gene lost 8 bases, with 16 bases spanning the gap. Germline assignment: CDR1 GTSNPN and CDR2 SVGIG (reference sequence). The DNA of the CDR3 is TGTGCCTGGAGCCACCTCTTGGGCGTAACCCAGTACTTC. Amino acid sequence: CAWSHLLGVTQYF.

This rearrangement joins TRBV5-1 to TRBJ2-7; D uncertain. Per germline, CDR1 SGHRS and CDR2 YFSETQ. CDR3 length: 12 amino acids. Trimming shortened V by 0 bases and J by 4 bases, and 5 bases separated the two germline ends. The CDR3 sequence is CASSLVPYEQYF. Written as DNA, the CDR3 is TGCGCCAGCAGCTTGGTACCGTACGAGCAGTACTTC.

The chain recombines TRBV4-1 with TRBJ1-2, with TRBD1 identical over 9 bases. CDR1 is MGHRA and CDR2 is YSYEKL in the germline V gene. V trimming: 4 bases; J trimming: 4 bases; junction bases outside the gene matches: 7. The CDR3 is 15 residues long. The CDR3 sequence: CASSPGTGNLYGYTF. The DNA of the CDR3 is TGCGCCAGCAGCCCCGGGACAGGGAACCTCTATGGCTACACCTTC.

This clone has just a few counts. This chain uses TRBV15 with TRBJ1-4; D is possibly TRBD1 (5 bases). This CDR3 spans 17 amino acids. From germline, CDR1 is LNHNV and CDR2 YYDKDF (reference sequence). V lost 0 bases and J 0 bases, leaving 11 bases between the germline ends. This chain's CDR3 is CATSRDRDSPTNEKLFF. CDR3 DNA sequence: TGTGCCACCAGCAGAGATCGTGACAGCCCAACTAATGAAAAACTGTTTTTT.

The chain employs TRBV5-5 and TRBJ1-2; D remains ambiguous. CDR3 size: 15 residues. V lost 1 base to trimming and J lost 1 base, with 11 bases between them. Germline CDR1 reads SGHKS; CDR2 reads YYEKEE (reference sequence). The CDR3 sequence is CASSLIAEVNYGYTF. CDR3 in DNA: TGTGCCAGCAGCTTGATTGCAGAGGTTAACTATGGCTACACCTTC. The entire variable domain, with the rest obtained from reference TRBV5-5 and TRBJ1-2, is as follows: DAGVTQSPTHLIKTRGQQVTLRCSPISGHKSVSWYQQVLGQGPQFIFQYYEKEERGRGNFPDRFSARQFPNYSSELNVNALLLGDSALYLCASSLIAEVNYGYTFGSGTRLTVV.

This chain uses TRBV30 with TRBJ2-3, with D possibly being TRBD1 (6 bases). There are 13 residues in the CDR3. Germline-derived CDR1 and CDR2 are GTSNPN and SVGIG (reference sequence). The CDR3 spells CAADRVSTDTQYF. CDR3 coding DNA: TGTGCGGCGGACAGAGTAAGCACAGATACGCAGTATTTT. Drawing the rest from reference TRBV30 and TRBJ2-3, the complete variable domain is SQTIHQWPATLVQPVGSPLSLECTVEGTSNPNLYWYRQAAGRGLQLLFYSVGIGQISSEVPQNLSASRPQDRQFILSSKKLLLSDSGFYLCAADRVSTDTQYFGPGTRLTVL.

The J gene is TRBJ2-6, the V gene TRBV7-2; no reliable D call. V lost 4 bases and J lost 4, with 11 bases in between. CDR1 SGHTA and CDR2 FQGNSA come from the germline V gene. This CDR3 is 15 amino acids long. DNA for the CDR3: TGTGCCAGCAGCTCTAGGGTGCCCGGGGCCAACGTCCTGACTTTC. Residues: CASSSRVPGANVLTF.

The chain links TRBV5-4 to TRBJ2-5, with 14 nucleotides matching TRBD2. There are 18 residues in the CDR3. Germline V CDR1 and CDR2: SGHNT, YYREEE (reference sequence). The V gene end was trimmed by 3 bases and the J gene end by 3 bases; junction bases not matched to a gene: 10. The CDR3: CASSSGTSGGLFKETQYF. The CDR3 DNA reads as TGTGCCAGCAGCTCCGGGACTAGCGGGGGCCTTTTCAAAGAGACCCAGTACTTC.

The chain joins TRBV13 to TRBJ1-1; D remains ambiguous. The CDR3 sequence is 11 residues long. Germline CDR1 and CDR2: PRHDT and FYEKMQ (reference sequence). V lost 4 bases to trimming and J lost 3 bases, with 3 bases between them. The CDR3 DNA is TGTGCCAGCAGCTCCGACACTGAAGCTTTCTTT. As protein: CASSSDTEAFF.

CDR3 amino acids: CASKVAVITDTQYF. In nucleotides, the CDR3 is TGTGCCAGCAAGGTAGCGGTAATCACAGATACGCAGTATTTT. This chain uses TRBV2 with TRBJ2-3; perhaps TRBD2 as D (6 bases). The germline V gene has CDR1 SNHLY and CDR2 FYNNEI. V was cut by 7 bases and J by 2 bases, with 13 bases left in between. This CDR3 is 14 amino acids long. The variable domain in full, with the rest retrieved from reference TRBV2 and TRBJ2-3, is EPEVTQTPSHQVTQMGQEVILRCVPISNHLYFYWYRQILGQKVEFLVSFYNNEISEKSEIFDDQFSVERPDGSNFTLKIRSTKLEDSAMYFCASKVAVITDTQYFGPGTRLTVL.

The chain combines TRBV10-2 with TRBJ2-7; D not certain. The V end lost 7 bases, the J end lost 2 bases, and 12 bases lay between the germline ends. This CDR3 is 13 amino acids long. CDR1 WSHSY and CDR2 SAAADI come from the germline V gene. CDR3 in amino acids: CASNGLGTYEQYF. CDR3 coding DNA: TGCGCCAGCAATGGTCTGGGCACCTACGAGCAGTACTTC.

The V and J genes are TRBV19 and TRBJ1-4; a weak D match, TRBD1 (5 bases). V lost 5 bases to trimming and J lost 9 bases, with 16 bases between them. Germline CDR1 LNHDA, CDR2 SQIVND (reference sequence). CDR3 size: 14 residues. The CDR3 spells CASSGDGGLKKLFF. DNA of the CDR3: TGTGCCAGTAGTGGAGACGGGGGGTTGAAAAAACTGTTTTTT.

The rearrangement joins TRBV7-2 to TRBJ1-1; 7 bases match TRBD1. Germline CDR1 and CDR2: SGHTA and FQGNSA. J lost 6 bases, V lost 7 bases, and 14 bases had no gene match. This CDR3 is built from 15 residues. CDR3 region: CASTTSTGLVAEAFF. In DNA, the CDR3 is TGTGCCAGCACCACTTCGACAGGGTTAGTGGCTGAAGCTTTCTTT.

The chain uses TRBV4-3 and TRBJ1-4; D remains unclear. V dropped 0 bases and J dropped 4 bases, with 15 bases sitting between them. Per germline, CDR1 LGHNA and CDR2 YSLEER. This CDR3 has 17 residues. This CDR3 reads CASSQDRGALINEKLFF. The CDR3 coding sequence is TGCGCCAGCAGCCAAGATCGGGGTGCCCTCATTAATGAAAAACTGTTTTTT.

The CDR3 sequence: CASSLILSSYNEQFF. The CDR3 nucleotides read TGTGCCAGCAGCTTAATCCTGAGCTCCTACAATGAGCAGTTCTTC. The chain combines TRBV7-2 with TRBJ2-1; D ambiguous. The CDR3 is made up of 15 amino acids. The V and J ends lost 2 bases and 0 bases respectively, with 8 bases between them. Germline loops: CDR1 SGHTA, CDR2 FQGNSA.

The rearrangement uses TRBV7-9 and TRBJ2-6; D is possibly TRBD2 (5 bases). V lost 5 bases, J lost 0 bases, and 11 bases lay in between. The germline V gene encodes CDR1 SEHNR and CDR2 FQNEAQ (reference sequence). The CDR3 is 16 amino acids. For the CDR3, the DNA is TGTGCCAGCAGCCCAGTCCGGGACTCTGGGGCCAACGTCCTGACTTTC. It translates to CASSPVRDSGANVLTF. Full variable domain (missing parts from reference TRBV7-9 and TRBJ2-6): DTGVSQNPRHKITKRGQNVTFRCDPISEHNRLYWYRQTLGQGPEFLTYFQNEAQLEKSRLLSDRFSAERPKGSFSTLEIQRTEQGDSAMYLCASSPVRDSGANVLTFGAGSRLTVL.

The DNA for the CDR3 is TGTGCCATCAGTAACAGTTGGGACAGGGGGCGGCGCGACACTGAAGCTTTCTTT. Translated: CAISNSWDRGRRDTEAFF. The chain is built from TRBV10-3 and TRBJ1-1; 12 bases line up with TRBD1. V dropped 5 bases and J dropped 3; count of bases not matched to a gene: 13. CDR1 is ENHRY and CDR2 is SYGVKD in the germline V gene. This CDR3 has 18 amino acids.